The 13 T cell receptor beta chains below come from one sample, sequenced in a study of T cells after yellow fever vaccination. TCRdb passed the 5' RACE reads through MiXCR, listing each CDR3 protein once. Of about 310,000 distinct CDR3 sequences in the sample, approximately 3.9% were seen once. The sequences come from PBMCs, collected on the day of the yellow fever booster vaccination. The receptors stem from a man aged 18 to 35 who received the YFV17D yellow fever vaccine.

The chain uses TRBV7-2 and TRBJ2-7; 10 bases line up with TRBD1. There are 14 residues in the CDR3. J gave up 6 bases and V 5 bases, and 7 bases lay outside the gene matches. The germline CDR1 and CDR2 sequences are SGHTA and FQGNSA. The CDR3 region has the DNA TGTGCCAGCAGCCCGGACAGGGGGTACTCCGAGCAGTACTTC. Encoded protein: CASSPDRGYSEQYF. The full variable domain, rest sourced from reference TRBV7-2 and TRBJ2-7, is GAGVSQSPSNKVTEKGKDVELRCDPISGHTALYWYRQSLGQGLEFLIYFQGNSAPDKSGLPSDRFSAERTGGSVSTLTIQRTQQEDSAVYLCASSPDRGYSEQYFGPGTRLTVT.

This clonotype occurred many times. CDR3 sequence reads: CASSLSARGDEQFF. CDR3 DNA: TGTGCCAGCAGCCTCTCGGCCCGGGGCGATGAGCAGTTCTTC. The rearrangement uses TRBV7-9 and TRBJ2-1, with D possibly called TRBD1 or TRBD2 (5 bases each). The CDR3 extends over 14 amino acids. The ends were cut back, 5 bases at V and 8 bases at J, with 16 bases in the middle. Germline V gene sequence: CDR1 SEHNR, CDR2 FQNEAQ (reference sequence).

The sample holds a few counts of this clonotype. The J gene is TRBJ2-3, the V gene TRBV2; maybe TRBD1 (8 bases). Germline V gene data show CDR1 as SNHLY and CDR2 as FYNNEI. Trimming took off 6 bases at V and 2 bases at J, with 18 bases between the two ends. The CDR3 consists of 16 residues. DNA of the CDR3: TGTGCCAGCAGCGACGAGCGGGACAGGAACACAGATACGCAGTATTTT. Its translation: CASSDERDRNTDTQYF.

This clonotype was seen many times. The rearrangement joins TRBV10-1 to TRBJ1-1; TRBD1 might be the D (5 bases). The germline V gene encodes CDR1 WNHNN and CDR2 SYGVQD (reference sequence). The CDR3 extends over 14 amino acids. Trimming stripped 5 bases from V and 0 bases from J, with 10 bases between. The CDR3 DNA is TGCGCCAGCAGTCCAGGGTCCATGAACACTGAAGCTTTCTTT. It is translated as CASSPGSMNTEAFF.

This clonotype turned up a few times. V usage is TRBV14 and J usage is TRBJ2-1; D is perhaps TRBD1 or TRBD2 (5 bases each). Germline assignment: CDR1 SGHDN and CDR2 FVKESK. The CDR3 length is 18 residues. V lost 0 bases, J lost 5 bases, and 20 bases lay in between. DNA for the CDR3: TGTGCCAGCAGCCAAGATCGGACCGGACGGGGCCTTAACAATGAGCAGTTCTTC. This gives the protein CASSQDRTGRGLNNEQFF. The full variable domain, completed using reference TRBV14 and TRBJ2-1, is EAGVTQFPSHSVIEKGQTVTLRCDPISGHDNLYWYRRVMGKEIKFLLHFVKESKQDESGMPNNRFLAERTGGTYSTLKVQPAELEDSGVYFCASSQDRTGRGLNNEQFFGPGTRLTVL.

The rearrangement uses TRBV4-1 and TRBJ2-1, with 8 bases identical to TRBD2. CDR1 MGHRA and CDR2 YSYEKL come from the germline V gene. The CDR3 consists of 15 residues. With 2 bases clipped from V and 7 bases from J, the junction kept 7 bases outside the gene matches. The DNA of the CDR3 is TGCGCCAGCAGCCAAACCGGGACGGGAGGGAATGAGCAGTTCTTC. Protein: CASSQTGTGGNEQFF.

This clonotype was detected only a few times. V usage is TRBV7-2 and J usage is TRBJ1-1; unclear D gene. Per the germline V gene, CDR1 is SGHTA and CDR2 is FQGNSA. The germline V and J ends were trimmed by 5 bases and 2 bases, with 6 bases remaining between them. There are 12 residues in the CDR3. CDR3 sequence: CASSTYNTEAFF. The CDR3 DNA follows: TGTGCCAGCAGCACTTACAACACTGAAGCTTTCTTT.

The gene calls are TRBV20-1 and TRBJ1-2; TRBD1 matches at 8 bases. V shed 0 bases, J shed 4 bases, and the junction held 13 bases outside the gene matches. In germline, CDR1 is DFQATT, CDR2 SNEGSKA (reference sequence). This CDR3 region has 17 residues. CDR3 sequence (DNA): TGCAGTGCTAGAGAAATCCAGGGGGCGCGCCTTACCTATGGCTACACCTTC. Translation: CSAREIQGARLTYGYTF.

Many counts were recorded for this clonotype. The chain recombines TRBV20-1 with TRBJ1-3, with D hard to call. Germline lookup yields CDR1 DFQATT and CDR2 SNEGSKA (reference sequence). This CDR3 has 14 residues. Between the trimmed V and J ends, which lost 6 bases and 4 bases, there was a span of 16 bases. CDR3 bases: TGCAGTGCCCCGGCGCGAGGGTTGGGAAACACCATATATTTT. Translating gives CSAPARGLGNTIYF.

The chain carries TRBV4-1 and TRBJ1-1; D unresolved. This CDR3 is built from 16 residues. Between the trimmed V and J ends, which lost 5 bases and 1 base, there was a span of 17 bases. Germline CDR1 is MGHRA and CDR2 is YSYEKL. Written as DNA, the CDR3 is TGCGCCAGCAGCGCAAGAGCTGGGGAGGGGAACACTGAAGCTTTCTTT. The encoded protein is CASSARAGEGNTEAFF.

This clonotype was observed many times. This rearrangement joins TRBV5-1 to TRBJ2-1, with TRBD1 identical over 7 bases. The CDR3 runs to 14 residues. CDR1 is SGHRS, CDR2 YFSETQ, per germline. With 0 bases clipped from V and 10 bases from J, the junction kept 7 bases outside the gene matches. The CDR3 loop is CASSLAGGWEEQFF. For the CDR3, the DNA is TGCGCCAGCAGCTTGGCAGGGGGTTGGGAAGAGCAGTTCTTC.

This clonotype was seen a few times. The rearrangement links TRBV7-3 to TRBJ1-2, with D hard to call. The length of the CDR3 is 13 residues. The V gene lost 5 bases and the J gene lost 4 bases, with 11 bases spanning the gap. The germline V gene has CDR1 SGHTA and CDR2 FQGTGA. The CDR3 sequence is CASSRGEGYGYTF. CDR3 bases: TGTGCCAGCAGCCGTGGTGAGGGCTATGGCTACACCTTC.

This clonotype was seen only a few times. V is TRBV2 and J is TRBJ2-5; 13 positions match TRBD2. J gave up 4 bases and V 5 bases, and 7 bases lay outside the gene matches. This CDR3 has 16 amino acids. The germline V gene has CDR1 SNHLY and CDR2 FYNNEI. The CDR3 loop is CASSQLAGGRTETQYF. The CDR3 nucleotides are TGTGCCAGCAGTCAACTAGCGGGGGGGAGGACAGAGACCCAGTACTTC.